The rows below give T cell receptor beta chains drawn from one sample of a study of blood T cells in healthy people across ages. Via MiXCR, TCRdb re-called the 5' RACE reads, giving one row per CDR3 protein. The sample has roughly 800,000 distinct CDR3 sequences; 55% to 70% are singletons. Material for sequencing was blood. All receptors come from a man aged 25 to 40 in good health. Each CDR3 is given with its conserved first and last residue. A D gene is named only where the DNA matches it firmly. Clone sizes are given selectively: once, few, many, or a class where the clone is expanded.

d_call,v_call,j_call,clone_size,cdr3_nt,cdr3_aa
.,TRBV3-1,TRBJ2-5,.,TGTGCCAGCAGCCAAGGACTGAAGGAGACCCAGTACTTC,CASSQGLKETQYF
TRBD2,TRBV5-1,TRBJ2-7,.,TGCGCCAGCGGCTTGACTAGCGGGGGGGCCTACGAGCAGTACTTC,CASGLTSGGAYEQYF
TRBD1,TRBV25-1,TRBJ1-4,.,TGTGCCAGCAGTGACCATCAGGACAGGGATGATGAAAAACTGTTTTTT,CASSDHQDRDDEKLFF
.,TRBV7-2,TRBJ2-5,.,TGTGCCAGCAGCTTGGGACGTCGATTTGTGGAGACCCAGTACTTC,CASSLGRRFVETQYF
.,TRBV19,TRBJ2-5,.,TGTGCCAGTAGTATCGGGGTCGCAGGGAGAAGGTACTTC,CASSIGVAGRRYF
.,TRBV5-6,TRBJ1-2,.,TGTGCCAGCATCGACAGCCGTAACTATGGCTACACCTTC,CASIDSRNYGYTF
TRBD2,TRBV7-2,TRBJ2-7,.,TGTGCCAGCAGCTTCGGACTAGCGAATGAGCAGTACTTC,CASSFGLANEQYF
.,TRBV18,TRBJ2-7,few,TGTGCCAGCTCACCTGAACCGGGAGCCGAGCAGTACTTC,CASSPEPGAEQYF
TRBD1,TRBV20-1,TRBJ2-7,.,TGCAGTGCTAGAGGTTCGACAGGGGGCGAGCAGTACTTC,CSARGSTGGEQYF
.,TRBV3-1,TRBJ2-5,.,TGTGCCAGCAGCCGCCCGGAGATGGAGACCCAGTACTTC,CASSRPEMETQYF
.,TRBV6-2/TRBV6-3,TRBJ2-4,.,TGTGCCAGCAGTCACTCCCCCCGCTCGAGCAAAAACATTCAGTACTTC,CASSHSPRSSKNIQYF
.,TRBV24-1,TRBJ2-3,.,TGTGCCACCAGCCCAGGCTACACAGATACGCAGTATTTT,CATSPGYTDTQYF
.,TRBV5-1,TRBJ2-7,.,TGCGCCAGCGGCTTGACTTCGGGGACTTTCGAGCAGTACTTC,CASGLTSGTFEQYF
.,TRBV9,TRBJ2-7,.,TGTGCCAGCAGCGTGGAAAGCTCCTACGAGCAGTACTTC,CASSVESSYEQYF
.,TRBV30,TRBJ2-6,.,TGTGCCTGGAGTAGGGGAAATGGGGCCAACGTCCTGACTTTC,CAWSRGNGANVLTF
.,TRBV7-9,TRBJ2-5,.,TGTGCCAGCAGCAAACCCTCAGGAGTGACCCAGTACTTC,CASSKPSGVTQYF
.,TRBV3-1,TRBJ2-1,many,TGTGCCAGCAGCCAAGATCGGAACAGGGTGAATGAGCAGTTCTTC,CASSQDRNRVNEQFF
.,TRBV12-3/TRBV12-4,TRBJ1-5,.,TGTGCCAGCAGTCGGCCAGGCAATCAGCCCCAGCATTTT,CASSRPGNQPQHF
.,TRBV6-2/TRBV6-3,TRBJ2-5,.,TGTGCCAGCAGTTACTCCCCCGGGACGGATGAAGAGACCCAGTACTTC,CASSYSPGTDEETQYF
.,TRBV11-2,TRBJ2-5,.,TGTGCCAGCAGCTTCCGATACAGGGACCAAGAGACCCAGTACTTC,CASSFRYRDQETQYF
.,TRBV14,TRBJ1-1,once,TGTGCCAGCAGCCAACTTAGACAGCAAGCTTTCTTT,CASSQLRQQAFF
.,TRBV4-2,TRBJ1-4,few,TGTGCCAGCAGCCAAGGTCTGGAAAAACTGTTTTTT,CASSQGLEKLFF
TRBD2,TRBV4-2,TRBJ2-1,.,TGTGCCAGCAGCCAAGATTGGACTAGCGGGAGATACCACCGGGATGAGCAGTTCTTC,CASSQDWTSGRYHRDEQFF
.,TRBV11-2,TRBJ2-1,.,TGTGCCAGCAGCTTCCGCCTCTCCCGAAGCTCCTACAATGAGCAGTTCTTC,CASSFRLSRSSYNEQFF
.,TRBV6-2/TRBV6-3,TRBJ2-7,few,TGTGCCAGCAGTGTCGCCGGGACCTTACGGGACGAGCAGTACTTC,CASSVAGTLRDEQYF
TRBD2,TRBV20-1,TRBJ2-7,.,TGCAGTGCTCACCCTAGCGGGAGACTCTACGAGCAGTACTTC,CSAHPSGRLYEQYF
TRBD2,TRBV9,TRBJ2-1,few,TGTGCCAGCAGCGGGGAGGGACTAGCGGGAGGGGTTGGCAATGAGCAGTTCTTC,CASSGEGLAGGVGNEQFF
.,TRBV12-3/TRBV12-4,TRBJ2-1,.,TGTGCCAGCAGTTTAAGGGGGGATCAGTTCTTC,CASSLRGDQFF
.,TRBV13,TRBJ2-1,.,TGTGCCAGCAGCGTTGGCCGTCCCAATGAGCAGTTCTTC,CASSVGRPNEQFF
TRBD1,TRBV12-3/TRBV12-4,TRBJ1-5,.,TGTGCCAGCAGTTTAGGCCAGGGGGCAAGCAATCAGCCCCAGCATTTT,CASSLGQGASNQPQHF
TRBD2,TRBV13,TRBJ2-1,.,TGTGCCAGCAGCCAACCGGGACTAGCGGGGGGTGAGGGCCAATGGCAGTTCTTC,CASSQPGLAGGEGQWQFF
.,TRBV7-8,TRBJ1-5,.,TGTGCCAGCATCTTAAGTACGTCCCGAGTACCCAATCAGCCCCAGCATTTT,CASILSTSRVPNQPQHF
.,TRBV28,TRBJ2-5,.,TGTGCCAGCAGTTCCAGGGGAAGACAAGAGACCCAGTACTTC,CASSSRGRQETQYF
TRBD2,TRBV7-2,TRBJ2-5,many,TGTGCCAGCAGCTTGGGACTAGCGGTAGAGACCCAGTACTTC,CASSLGLAVETQYF